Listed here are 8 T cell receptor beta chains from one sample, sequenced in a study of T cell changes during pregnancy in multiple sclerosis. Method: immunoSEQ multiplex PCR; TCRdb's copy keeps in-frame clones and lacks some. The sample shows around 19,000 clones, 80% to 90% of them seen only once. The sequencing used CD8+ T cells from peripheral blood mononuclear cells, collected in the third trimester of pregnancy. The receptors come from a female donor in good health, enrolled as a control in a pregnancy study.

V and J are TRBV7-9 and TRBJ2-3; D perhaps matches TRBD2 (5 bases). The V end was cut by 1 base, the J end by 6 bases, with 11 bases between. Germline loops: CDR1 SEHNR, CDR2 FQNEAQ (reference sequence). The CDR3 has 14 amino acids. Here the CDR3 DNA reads TGTGCCAGCAGCTTAGGCAGACGAGGGGATACGCAGTATTTT. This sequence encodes CASSLGRRGDTQYF.

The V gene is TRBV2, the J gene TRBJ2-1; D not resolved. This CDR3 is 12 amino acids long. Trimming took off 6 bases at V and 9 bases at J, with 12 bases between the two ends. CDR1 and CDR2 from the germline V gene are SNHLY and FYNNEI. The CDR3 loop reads CASSAYSGEQFF. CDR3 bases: TGTGCCAGCAGCGCCTATTCGGGTGAGCAGTTCTTC.

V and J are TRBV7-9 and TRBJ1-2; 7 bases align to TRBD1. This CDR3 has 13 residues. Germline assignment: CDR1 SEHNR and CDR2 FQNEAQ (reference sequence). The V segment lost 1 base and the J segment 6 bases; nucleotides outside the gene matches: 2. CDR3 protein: CASSLGQGHGYTF. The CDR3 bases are TGTGCCAGCAGCTTAGGACAGGGCCATGGCTACACCTTC.

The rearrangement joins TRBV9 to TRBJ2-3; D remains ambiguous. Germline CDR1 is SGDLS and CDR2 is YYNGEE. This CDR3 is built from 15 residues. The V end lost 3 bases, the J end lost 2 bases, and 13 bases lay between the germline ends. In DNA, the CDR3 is TGTGCCAGCAGCGAGACACCTAAACTCACAGATACGCAGTATTTT. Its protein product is CASSETPKLTDTQYF.

CDR3 DNA sequence: TGCAGCGTTCTAGGGACTAGCGAACAATCCTACGAGCAGTACTTC. Amino acid sequence: CSVLGTSEQSYEQYF. This rearrangement joins TRBV29-1 to TRBJ2-7, with 10 bases aligning to TRBD2. CDR1 and CDR2 (germline): SQVTM, ANQGSEA. The CDR3 has 15 amino acids. Trimming removed 5 bases from V and 1 base from J; junction bases left unmatched: 8.

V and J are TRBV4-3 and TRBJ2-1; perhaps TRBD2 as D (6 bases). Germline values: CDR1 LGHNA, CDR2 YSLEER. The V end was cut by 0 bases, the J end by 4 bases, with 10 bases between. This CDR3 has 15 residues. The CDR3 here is CASSQESGDYNEQFF. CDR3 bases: TGCGCCAGCAGCCAAGAATCGGGGGATTACAATGAGCAGTTCTTC.

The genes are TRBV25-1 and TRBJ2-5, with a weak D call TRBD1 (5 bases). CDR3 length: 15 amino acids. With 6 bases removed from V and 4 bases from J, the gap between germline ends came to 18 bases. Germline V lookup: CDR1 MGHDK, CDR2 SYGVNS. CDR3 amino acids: CASSEIQGIGETQYF. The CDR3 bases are TGTGCCAGCAGCGAAATTCAGGGTATTGGAGAGACCCAGTACTTC.

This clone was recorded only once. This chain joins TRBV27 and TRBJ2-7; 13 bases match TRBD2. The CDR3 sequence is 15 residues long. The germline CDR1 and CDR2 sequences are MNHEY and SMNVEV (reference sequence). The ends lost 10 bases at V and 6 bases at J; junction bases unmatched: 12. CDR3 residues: CAIRGGLAGLSEQYF. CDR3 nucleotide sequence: TGTGCCATCAGGGGGGGACTAGCGGGACTCAGCGAGCAGTACTTC.